These 16 T cell receptor beta chains were all obtained from the same sample, sequenced in a study of identical twins. MiXCR, applied by TCRdb to the 5' RACE reads, yields one record per CDR3 protein. The sample consists of 540,000 or so distinct CDR3 sequences, about 20% of them appearing once. The sample also formed part of further work on yellow fever vaccine responses in identical twins.

The sample was CD4+ T cells sorted from blood. The receptors shown here come from a woman under 30 in good health.

The chain carries TRBV20-1 and TRBJ2-3; D is ambiguous. Germline V gene lookup returns CDR1 DFQATT and CDR2 SNEGSKA (reference sequence). This CDR3 spans 11 amino acids. V dropped 4 bases and J dropped 0 bases, with 2 bases sitting between them. DNA of the CDR3: TGCAGTGCTACAAGCACAGATACGCAGTATTTT. Encoded protein: CSATSTDTQYF.

The gene calls are TRBV3-1 and TRBJ2-7; D perhaps matches TRBD1 (5 bases). V was pared by 4 bases and J by 5 bases, with 18 bases between. CDR1 and CDR2 (germline): LGHDT, YNNKEL (reference sequence). The CDR3 consists of 15 residues. CDR3 region: CASSLTFTGSHEQYF. The CDR3 DNA follows: TGTGCCAGCAGCCTCACGTTCACAGGTTCACACGAGCAGTACTTC.

This chain links TRBV5-1 with TRBJ2-6; 9 bases agree with TRBD1. CDR3 length: 19 residues. Trimming took 4 bases from V and 2 from J; bases not matched to a gene: 13. Germline V gene sequence: CDR1 SGHRS, CDR2 YFSETQ. The CDR3 sequence is CASSTLGPGTGTGANVLTF. The CDR3 nucleotides are TGCGCCAGCAGCACTCTGGGTCCCGGGACAGGGACTGGGGCCAACGTCCTGACTTTC.

V and J are TRBV7-8 and TRBJ2-5; D unresolved. Germline CDR1 SGHVS, CDR2 FQNEAQ. The CDR3 runs 13 residues. V lost 5 bases and J 5 bases, leaving 12 bases between the germline ends. The CDR3 spells CASSLQAPETQYF. The CDR3 DNA reads as TGTGCCAGCAGCCTCCAGGCCCCGGAGACCCAGTACTTC.

The rearrangement uses TRBV5-1 and TRBJ2-3, with 7 bases identical to TRBD1. The CDR3 is 15 amino acids. Germline V lookup: CDR1 SGHRS, CDR2 YFSETQ. Trimming cost V 0 bases and J 4 bases; bases outside gene matches: 5. This CDR3 reads CASSLGTGGADTQYF. Here the CDR3 DNA reads TGCGCCAGCAGCTTGGGGACAGGAGGTGCAGATACGCAGTATTTT.

The gene calls are TRBV20-1 and TRBJ2-2; TRBD2 is a possible D gene (5 bases). Trimming stripped 5 bases from V and 1 base from J, with 11 bases between. Germline CDR1 is DFQATT and CDR2 is SNEGSKA (reference sequence). This CDR3 is 14 amino acids long. For the CDR3, the DNA is TGCAGTGCTTCTAGCCGCCTGAACACCGGGGAGCTGTTTTTT. As protein: CSASSRLNTGELFF.

This clonotype was seen a handful of times. This chain uses TRBV5-1 with TRBJ2-5; D gene unclear. Trimming removed 0 bases at V and 5 bases at J, with 14 bases between. CDR1 and CDR2 from the germline V gene are SGHRS and YFSETQ. CDR3 length: 15 amino acids. The CDR3: CASSLAVTVLETQYF. In DNA form, the CDR3 reads TGCGCCAGCAGCTTGGCCGTTACAGTTTTGGAGACCCAGTACTTC.

The sample holds a few counts of this clonotype. The chain has TRBV20-1 and TRBJ2-5; 14 bases align to TRBD2. CDR1 DFQATT and CDR2 SNEGSKA come from the germline V gene (reference sequence). The CDR3 sequence is 16 residues long. The V gene end was trimmed by 8 bases and the J gene end by 2 bases; junction bases not matched to a gene: 10. The CDR3 spells CSPRGGLAGEQETQYF. The CDR3 nucleotides are TGCAGTCCGAGGGGGGGACTAGCGGGGGAGCAAGAGACCCAGTACTTC.

The chain employs TRBV5-1 and TRBJ1-6; D is perhaps TRBD1 (5 bases). V was shortened by 3 bases and J by 5 bases, with 12 bases between the two germline ends. This CDR3 comprises 15 residues. Germline V gene sequence: CDR1 SGHRS, CDR2 YFSETQ. The CDR3 DNA reads as TGCGCCAGCAGCTCGAGAACAGGAAATAATTCACCCCTCCACTTT. This gives the protein CASSSRTGNNSPLHF.

The J gene is TRBJ2-5, the V gene TRBV7-2, with D possibly being TRBD1 (7 bases). Germline V lookup: CDR1 SGHTA, CDR2 FQGNSA. The CDR3 is made up of 16 amino acids. V lost 1 base, J lost 2 bases, and 14 bases lay in between. CDR3 bases: TGTGCCAGCAGCTTAGTCGCGGGACAGATACAAGAGACCCAGTACTTC. Translation: CASSLVAGQIQETQYF.

This rearrangement joins TRBV5-1 to TRBJ2-2; TRBD1 agrees at 7 bases. The CDR3 loop spans 16 amino acids. Germline loops: CDR1 SGHRS, CDR2 YFSETQ. With 4 bases clipped from V and 3 bases from J, the junction kept 9 bases outside the gene matches. CDR3 bases: TGCGCCAGCAGCACGGCGACAGGGTCTGACACCGGGGAGCTGTTTTTT. Its translation: CASSTATGSDTGELFF.

J is TRBJ2-3 and V is TRBV7-9, with D possibly being TRBD1 (6 bases). This CDR3 has 15 amino acids. V lost 5 bases and J 3 bases, leaving 15 bases between the germline ends. Per the germline V gene, CDR1 is SEHNR and CDR2 is FQNEAQ (reference sequence). The CDR3 nucleotides are TGTGCCAGCAGCCGTAGGGGACAAATAACAGATACGCAGTATTTT. It yields the protein CASSRRGQITDTQYF. Full variable domain (remainder filled in from reference TRBV7-9 and TRBJ2-3): DTGVSQNPRHKITKRGQNVTFRCDPISEHNRLYWYRQTLGQGPEFLTYFQNEAQLEKSRLLSDRFSAERPKGSFSTLEIQRTEQGDSAMYLCASSRRGQITDTQYFGPGTRLTVL.

Concerning this clonotype: A read error is possible here, since a much larger clone lies one base away. The chain carries TRBV2 and TRBJ2-1; D might be TRBD2 (6 bases). The CDR3 totals 15 residues. Between the trimmed V and J ends, which lost 5 bases and 0 bases, there was a span of 11 bases. Looked up from germline, CDR1 is SNHLY and CDR2 is FYNNEI. This CDR3 is CASSLAEISYNEQFF. The CDR3 coding sequence is TGTGCCAGCAGTTTAGCGGAGATCTCCTACAATGAGCAGTTCTTC.

The V gene is TRBV23-1, the J gene TRBJ2-7, with D possibly TRBD2 on 5 matching bases. TRBV23-1 is treated as an ORF (open reading frame) with a function not yet certain. Between the trimmed V and J ends, which lost 4 bases and 0 bases, there was a span of 10 bases. The CDR3 extends over 14 amino acids. The DNA of the CDR3 is TGCGCCAGCAGTCCCCGGGATCCCTCCTACGAGCAGTACGTC. Protein product: CASSPRDPSYEQYV.

The sample holds many counts of this clonotype. The rearrangement joins TRBV12-3 or TRBV12-4 to TRBJ2-1; D gene uncertain. V lost 5 bases and J lost 9, with 11 bases in between. This CDR3 has 12 amino acids. The CDR3 here is CASSLIAIEQFF. The CDR3 DNA follows: TGTGCCAGCAGTCTTATAGCCATTGAGCAGTTCTTC.

This chain joins TRBV7-9 and TRBJ2-7; TRBD1 agrees at 10 bases. V lost 4 bases to trimming and J lost 3 bases; unmatched junction nucleotides: 3. CDR1 is SEHNR, CDR2 FQNEAQ, per germline (reference sequence). This CDR3 is built from 14 residues. In DNA form, the CDR3 reads TGTGCCAGCAGCTCGGACAGGGGGGGCTACGAGCAGTACTTC. Residues: CASSSDRGGYEQYF.